This entry concerns a single T cell receptor beta chain. TCR beta CDR3 region amplification was performed from RNA transcripts. First-round RT-PCR with HTBI primers amplified the TCR CDR3 region. TCRdb re-called the multiplex PCR reads with MiXCR, one entry per CDR3 protein. This sample has 460,000 or so distinct CDR3 sequences, with around 14% found just once. Germline CDR1 reads DFQATT; CDR2 reads SNEGSKA (reference sequence). V dropped 0 bases and J dropped 2 bases, with 14 bases sitting between them. CDR3 length: 17 amino acids. This entry is derived from a study of T cells in Graves' hyperthyroidism and ophthalmopathy. About the research overall: Peripheral blood was obtained at initial diagnosis, preceding any treatment.

The sequence was collected from a woman aged 18-29 years with Graves' hyperthyroidism. V and J are TRBV20-1 and TRBJ1-6; D possibly corresponds to TRBD1 (6 bases). The sample comprised blood. The CDR3 is CSARDSQGRAYNSPLHF. The CDR3 DNA follows: TGCAGTGCTAGAGATAGCCAGGGGAGGGCCTATAATTCACCCCTCCACTTT.